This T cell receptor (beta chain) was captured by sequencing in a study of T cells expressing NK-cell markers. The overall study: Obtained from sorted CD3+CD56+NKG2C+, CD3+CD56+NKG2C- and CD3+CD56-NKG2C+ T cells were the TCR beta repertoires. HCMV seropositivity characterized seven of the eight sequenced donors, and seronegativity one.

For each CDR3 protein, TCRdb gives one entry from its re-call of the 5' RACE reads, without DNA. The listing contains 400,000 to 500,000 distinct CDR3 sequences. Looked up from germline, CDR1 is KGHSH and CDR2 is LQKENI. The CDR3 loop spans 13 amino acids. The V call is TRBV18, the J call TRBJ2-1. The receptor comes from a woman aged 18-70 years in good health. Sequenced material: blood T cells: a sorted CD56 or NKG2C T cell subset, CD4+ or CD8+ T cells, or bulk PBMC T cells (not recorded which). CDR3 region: CASSPLRDNEQFF.